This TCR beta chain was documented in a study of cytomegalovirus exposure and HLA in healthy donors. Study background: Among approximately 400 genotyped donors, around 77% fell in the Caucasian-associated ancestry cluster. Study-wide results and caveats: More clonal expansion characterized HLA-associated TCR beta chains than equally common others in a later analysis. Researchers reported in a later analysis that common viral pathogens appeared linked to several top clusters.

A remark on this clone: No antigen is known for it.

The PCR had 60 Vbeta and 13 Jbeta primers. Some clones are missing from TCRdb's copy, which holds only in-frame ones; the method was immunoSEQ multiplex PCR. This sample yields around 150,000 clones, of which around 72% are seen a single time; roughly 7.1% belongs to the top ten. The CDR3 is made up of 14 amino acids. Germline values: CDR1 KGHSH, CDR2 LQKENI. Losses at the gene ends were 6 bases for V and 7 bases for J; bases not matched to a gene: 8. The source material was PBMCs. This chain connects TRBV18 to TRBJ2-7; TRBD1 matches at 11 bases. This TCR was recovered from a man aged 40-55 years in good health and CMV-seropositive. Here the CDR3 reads CASSVGQGAREQYF. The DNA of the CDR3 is TGTGCCAGCTCCGTTGGACAGGGGGCACGTGAGCAGTACTTC. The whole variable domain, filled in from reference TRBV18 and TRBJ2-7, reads NAGVMQNPRHLVRRRGQEARLRCSPMKGHSHVYWYRQLPEEGLKFMVYLQKENIIDESGMPKERFSAEFPKEGPSILRIQQVVRGDSAAYFCASSVGQGAREQYFGPGTRLTVT.